The T cell receptor beta chain under discussion was sequenced for a study of T cells in Graves' hyperthyroidism and ophthalmopathy. Across the study: Peripheral blood sampling occurred at initial diagnosis, before any treatment.

In germline, CDR1 is MNHEY, CDR2 SMNVEV (reference sequence). The CDR3 has 15 amino acids. V lost 1 base and J 1 base, leaving 10 bases between the germline ends. PBMCs were derived from approximately 10 ml fresh peripheral blood. This clonotype appeared a few times. Amplified regions were TCR beta CDR3 sequences from RNA transcripts. The HTBI primer set was used in a first-round RT-PCR of the TCR CDR3. TCRdb used MiXCR to reprocess the multiplex PCR reads, holding one entry per CDR3 protein. In the table there are a few hundred thousand distinct CDR3 sequences, about 15% of which are singletons. This TCR derives from a woman aged 25 to 45 with Graves' hyperthyroidism. The sequenced sample was blood. The genes are TRBV27 and TRBJ1-1, with D perhaps matching TRBD1 (5 bases). The CDR3 nucleotides read TGTGCCAGCAGTTTATTCCCCGGGGGGAACACTGAAGCTTTCTTT. This translates into CASSLFPGGNTEAFF.